The 25 T cell receptor beta chains given below trace back to one sample, sequenced in a study of T cell changes during pregnancy in multiple sclerosis. TCRdb's copy holds only in-frame clones and misses some; the assay was immunoSEQ multiplex PCR. The table records about 70,000 clones, roughly 94% of them present only once. This material consisted of peripheral blood, taken in the third trimester of pregnancy. The origin of the receptors is a female donor with multiple sclerosis, enrolled in a pregnancy study.

V usage is TRBV5-1 and J usage is TRBJ2-7; 7 bases match TRBD2. The V gene end was trimmed by 4 bases and the J gene end by 3 bases; junction bases not matched to a gene: 16. Germline loops: CDR1 SGHRS, CDR2 YFSETQ. This CDR3 region has 17 residues. CDR3 coding DNA: TGCGCCAGCAGCCCATCTGGTTCACTAGCGAGAGACTACGAGCAGTACTTC. It translates to CASSPSGSLARDYEQYF. Filled out from reference TRBV5-1 and TRBJ2-7, the complete variable domain reads KAGVTQTPRYLIKTRGQQVTLSCSPISGHRSVSWYQQTPGQGLQFLFEYFSETQRNKGNFPGRFSGRQFSNSRSEMNVSTLELGDSALYLCASSPSGSLARDYEQYFGPGTRLTVT.

J is TRBJ1-2 and V is TRBV18, with 9 bases that match TRBD1. The junction had 8 bases not matched to a gene; V was cut back by 5 bases and J by 4 bases. Germline-derived CDR1 and CDR2 are KGHSH and LQKENI. The CDR3 has 15 amino acids. This chain's CDR3 is CASSDGQGIIYGYTF. The CDR3 nucleotides are TGTGCCAGCTCAGACGGACAGGGGATAATCTATGGCTACACCTTC.

V usage is TRBV7-6 and J usage is TRBJ2-2, with 9 nucleotides matching TRBD1. The V gene's germline CDR1 is SGHVS and CDR2 FNYEAQ. V dropped 8 bases and J dropped 6; count of bases not matched to a gene: 28. The CDR3 totals 21 residues. CDR3 protein: CASGPLTVPLSGQGQPGELFF. The CDR3 DNA reads TGTGCCAGCGGCCCATTAACCGTGCCGCTGTCGGGACAGGGTCAACCCGGGGAGCTGTTTTTT. Variable domain in full (rest from reference TRBV7-6 and TRBJ2-2): GAGVSQSPRYKVTKRGQDVALRCDPISGHVSLYWYRQALGQGPEFLTYFNYEAQQDKSGLPNDRFSAERPEGSISTLTIQRTEQRDSAMYRCASGPLTVPLSGQGQPGELFFGEGSRLTVL.

This rearrangement joins TRBV7-9 to TRBJ2-1; 9 nucleotides align to TRBD1. CDR1 and CDR2 (germline): SEHNR, FQNEAQ (reference sequence). Germline trimming cut 5 bases from V and 2 bases from J; bases unmatched to any gene: 4. This CDR3 has 15 amino acids. This CDR3 is CASSPTGGPYNEQFF. CDR3 nucleotides: TGTGCCAGCAGCCCCACAGGGGGCCCCTACAATGAGCAGTTCTTC. The full variable domain, with the rest looked up from reference TRBV7-9 and TRBJ2-1, is DTGVSQNPRHKITKRGQNVTFRCDPISEHNRLYWYRQTLGQGPEFLTYFQNEAQLEKSRLLSDRFSAERPKGSFSTLEIQRTEQGDSAMYLCASSPTGGPYNEQFFGPGTRLTVL.

The chain combines TRBV5-4 with TRBJ1-1; TRBD1 might be the D (5 bases). Germline CDR1 and CDR2: SGHNT and YYREEE (reference sequence). This CDR3 has 15 residues. V lost 3 bases and J 5 bases, leaving 17 bases between the germline ends. The CDR3 sequence: CASSSGRGAGTEAFF. CDR3 DNA: TGTGCCAGCAGCTCAGGGAGGGGCGCAGGGACTGAAGCTTTCTTT.

The count of this clone is one. The chain joins TRBV7-2 to TRBJ2-4, with a tentative D call TRBD2 (5 bases). Germline CDR1 SGHTA, CDR2 FQGNSA. The V gene lost 5 bases and the J gene lost 0 bases, with 8 bases spanning the gap. The CDR3 covers 14 residues. The CDR3 is CASSRGLAKNIQYF. Written as DNA, the CDR3 is TGTGCCAGCAGCCGCGGACTAGCCAAAAACATTCAGTACTTC.

V usage is TRBV6-4 and J usage is TRBJ2-3; 8 nucleotides agree with TRBD2. The junction had 9 bases not matched to a gene; V was cut back by 8 bases and J by 2 bases. Germline V gene sequence: CDR1 MRHNA, CDR2 SNTAGT. The CDR3 length is 15 residues. The CDR3 DNA follows: TGTGCCAGCCACTCCACGGGGGGGCCCACAGATACGCAGTATTTT. This codes for CASHSTGGPTDTQYF.

In regard to this clone: One end of the junction does not line up with germline, which may come from a read error. The chain couples TRBV6-5 to TRBJ1-6; no definite D call. This CDR3 has 14 amino acids. CDR1 is MNHEY, CDR2 SVGAGI, per germline. The CDR3 loop reads CASRAGSFNSPLHF. CDR3 in DNA: TGTGCCAGCAGGGCGGGCTCCTTTAATTCACCCCTCCACTTT.

The gene calls are TRBV9 and TRBJ2-7; a weak D match, TRBD2 (6 bases). CDR3 length: 13 residues. The V end lost 0 bases, the J end lost 6 bases, and 10 bases lay between the germline ends. CDR1 and CDR2 from the germline V gene are SGDLS and YYNGEE. CDR3 DNA sequence: TGTGCCAGCAGCGTAGGGAGGGGTCTCGAGCAGTACTTC. Translation gives CASSVGRGLEQYF.

The rearrangement uses TRBV7-3 and TRBJ2-2; D remains unclear. Germline CDR1 is SGHTA and CDR2 is FQGTGA. V was cut by 5 bases and J by 5 bases, with 9 bases left in between. The CDR3 sequence is 13 residues long. This chain's CDR3 is CASSASGTGELFF. The CDR3 DNA sequence: TGTGCCAGCAGCGCCTCCGGGACCGGGGAGCTGTTTTTT.

The V and J genes are TRBV28 and TRBJ1-2; 7 nucleotides agree with TRBD1. Trimming took 5 bases from V and 2 from J; bases not matched to a gene: 8. The CDR3 contains 15 residues. Germline V gene sequence: CDR1 MDHEN, CDR2 SYDVKM. The CDR3 DNA reads as TGTGCCAGCAGTCGACCTCGACAGGGCAACTATGGCTACACCTTC. Translating it yields CASSRPRQGNYGYTF.

The chain carries TRBV15 and TRBJ1-5; D remains ambiguous. The germline V gene has CDR1 LNHNV and CDR2 YYDKDF (reference sequence). The CDR3 is made up of 17 amino acids. V lost 0 bases, J lost 0 bases, and 12 bases lay in between. The CDR3 protein is CATSRDKPGLSNQPQHF. The DNA of the CDR3 is TGTGCCACCAGCAGAGATAAGCCCGGACTTAGCAATCAGCCCCAGCATTTT.

This clone has only a few counts. The rearrangement links TRBV6-1 to TRBJ1-5; D possibly corresponds to TRBD1 (6 bases). The germline V and J ends were trimmed by 1 base and 4 bases, with 11 bases remaining between them. This CDR3 has 15 residues. CDR1 and CDR2 from the germline V gene are MNHNS and SASEGT. DNA for the CDR3: TGTGCCAGCAGTGAAGTGAGGGGGAATAATCAGCCCCAGCATTTT. It specifies CASSEVRGNNQPQHF.

The gene calls are TRBV10-3 and TRBJ1-6; possibly TRBD1 for D (6 bases). This CDR3 has 15 amino acids. In germline, CDR1 is ENHRY, CDR2 SYGVKD. V was clipped by 6 bases and J by 8 bases, with 17 bases between them. The CDR3, as DNA: TGTGCCATCAGAAGCAGCAGGGGAATGGATTCACCCCTCCACTTT. It specifies CAIRSSRGMDSPLHF.

This clone was found a few times. The CDR3 coding sequence is TGTGCCAGCAGTACTACACAGGGGGCCCATCAGCCCCAGCATTTT. This gives the protein CASSTTQGAHQPQHF. This rearrangement joins TRBV25-1 to TRBJ1-5; the match to TRBD1 covers 9 bases. Trimming at V came to 5 bases and at J to 5 bases, leaving 7 bases not matched to a gene. The CDR3 spans 15 residues. Germline V gene data show CDR1 as MGHDK and CDR2 as SYGVNS.

This sequence joins TRBV13 and TRBJ1-1; D might be TRBD1 (6 bases). The CDR3 is made up of 16 amino acids. Trimming took off 5 bases at V and 3 bases at J, with 19 bases between the two ends. In germline, CDR1 is PRHDT, CDR2 FYEKMQ (reference sequence). In DNA, the CDR3 is TGTGCCAGCAGCCAAAAAGGGGGAATAGGGGACACTGAAGCTTTCTTT. Its translation is CASSQKGGIGDTEAFF.

This clone was seen just once. The J gene is TRBJ1-3, the V gene TRBV23-1; 7 bases align to TRBD1. TRBV23-1 is reported as an ORF; its role is uncertain. Trimming cost V 5 bases and J 2 bases; bases outside gene matches: 12. The CDR3 totals 17 residues. The CDR3 DNA sequence: TGCGCCAGCAGTTCGCCAGGGACAGTCGATACTGGAAACACCATATATTTT. This encodes CASSSPGTVDTGNTIYF.

Note on this clone: The sample carries other DNA sequences with the same CDR3. The genes are TRBV4-2 and TRBJ1-1; 8 bases are shared with TRBD1. The CDR3 loop spans 15 amino acids. Germline V gene data show CDR1 as LGHNA and CDR2 as YNFKEQ. The trim removed 5 bases at V and 3 bases at J, leaving 8 bases unmatched. CDR3 nucleotide sequence: TGTGCCAGCAGCGCCCGGGGACAGGAAGACACTGAAGCTTTCTTT. It is translated as CASSARGQEDTEAFF.

This sequence joins TRBV6-1 and TRBJ2-3; TRBD2 aligns across 9 bases. The CDR3 contains 15 residues. The J segment lost 3 bases and the V segment lost 6 bases, leaving 7 bases of the junction unmatched. The germline V gene has CDR1 MNHNS and CDR2 SASEGT. The CDR3: CASSDRGLATDTQYF. The CDR3, as DNA: TGTGCCAGCAGCGATCGGGGACTAGCAACAGATACGCAGTATTTT.

The J gene is TRBJ1-2, the V gene TRBV6-1, with D unclear. CDR1 MNHNS and CDR2 SASEGT come from the germline V gene. Trimming left V 8 bases short and J 2 bases short, with 15 bases between. CDR3 length equals 14 residues. The CDR3: CASPKEGWNYGYTF. In nucleotides, the CDR3 is TGTGCCAGCCCGAAGGAGGGATGGAACTATGGCTACACCTTC.

The J gene is TRBJ2-7, the V gene TRBV5-4, with D possibly matching TRBD1 (6 bases). This CDR3 contains 14 residues. Trimming pared 4 bases from V and 0 bases from J, leaving 11 bases between. Germline lookup yields CDR1 SGHNT and CDR2 YYREEE (reference sequence). The CDR3 sequence is CASSTRDISYEQYF. CDR3 DNA sequence: TGTGCCAGCAGCACCCGGGACATCTCCTACGAGCAGTACTTC.

This clone was observed a single time. This chain's CDR3 is CASSQDHPNSPANYGYTF. The CDR3 nucleotides read TGCGCCAGCAGCCAAGATCACCCCAATAGTCCCGCTAACTATGGCTACACCTTC. The chain carries TRBV4-1 and TRBJ1-2, with D unclear. CDR3 length: 18 amino acids. The ends were cut back, 0 bases at V and 0 bases at J, with 17 bases in the middle. The germline V gene encodes CDR1 MGHRA and CDR2 YSYEKL.

This chain joins TRBV6-5 and TRBJ2-2, with D maybe TRBD1 (5 bases). CDR1 and CDR2 (germline): MNHEY, SVGAGI. Trimming cost V 5 bases and J 3 bases, with 13 bases left between them. The CDR3 length is 15 residues. The CDR3 DNA is TGTGCCAGCAGTAGCGTCAGGGTAGACACCGGGGAGCTGTTTTTT. Amino acids: CASSSVRVDTGELFF.

The chain joins TRBV14 to TRBJ2-7; 8 positions match TRBD1. The junction had 6 bases not matched to a gene; V was cut back by 4 bases and J by 7 bases. In germline, CDR1 is SGHDN, CDR2 FVKESK. This CDR3 is 13 amino acids long. The CDR3, as DNA: TGTGCCAGCAGCCTGCCGGGACAGGTGGAGCAGTACTTC. Its protein is CASSLPGQVEQYF.

The chain is built from TRBV18 and TRBJ1-1; D is unresolved. The V end lost 1 base, the J end lost 3 bases, and 9 bases lay between the germline ends. CDR3 length: 14 amino acids. Per germline, CDR1 KGHSH and CDR2 LQKENI. Here the CDR3 DNA reads TGTGCCAGCTCACCACTCCCCGGGGACACTGAAGCTTTCTTT. Translating gives CASSPLPGDTEAFF.